The entry below gives a single TCR beta chain sequence along with its context. The V gene's germline CDR1 is SGHVS and CDR2 FNYEAQ. V was clipped by 5 bases and J by 4 bases; unmatched bases: 3. CDR3 length: 14 residues. In the source study's methods: Estimation of nucleated cell counts was performed using reference gene primer amplification. Libraries were prepared by immunoSEQ multiplex PCR; TCRdb keeps only in-frame clonotypes and omits some of them. The V and J calls and clone size are taken from that table; D and trimming were inferred from the DNA. This table holds 150,000 to 200,000 clones, around 88% found once. This sample was included in a study of blood T cell repertoires in COVID-19.

The sequence was obtained from a woman in her seventies who had recovered from COVID-19. The chain employs TRBV7-6 and TRBJ2-3; 10 bases are a match to TRBD2. The specimen sequenced was peripheral blood. The CDR3 reads CASSPGLAADTQYF. The CDR3 DNA follows: TGTGCCAGCAGCCCCGGACTAGCGGCAGATACGCAGTATTTT.